A single TCR beta chain is shown here with its context. Under the authors' procedure: Quantification of nucleated cells was approximated via reference gene primer amplification. Sequencing used immunoSEQ multiplex PCR; TCRdb keeps in-frame clones, though not all of them. V, J and clone size are those of that table, while D and trimming were read from the DNA. Of roughly 90,000 clones in the sample, around four fifths are singletons; the top ten hold about 2.1%. These data are taken from a study of blood T cell repertoires in COVID-19. Trimming shortened V by 5 bases and J by 3 bases, and 11 bases separated the two germline ends. The length of the CDR3 is 13 residues. From germline, CDR1 is MGHRA and CDR2 YSYEKL.

Sequenced input: peripheral blood. The sequence was obtained from a woman aged 65 to 85 with acute or convalescent COVID-19. V is TRBV4-1 and J is TRBJ2-7; no reliable D call. For the CDR3, the DNA is TGCGCCAGCAGCTTGACGGAGATCTACGAGCAGTACTTC. Translated: CASSLTEIYEQYF.